This passage covers 27 T cell receptor beta chains from one sample sequenced in a study of a mutant IDH1 vaccine in newly diagnosed glioma. The data were produced by immunoSEQ multiplex PCR, yet TCRdb's version contains in-frame clones alone and is incomplete. There are roughly 76,000 clones in the sample; approximately 85% occur only once, and 2% to 2.5% lies in the top ten. These receptors have no identified antigens. Sample time point: week 23, last vaccination. Each dose delivered 300 ug of mutant IDH1 20-mer peptide subcutaneously with imiquimod. The material was PBMCs, obtained from a glioma patient whose treatment included an IDH1 peptide vaccine. These receptors were obtained from a man aged 30 to 39 with glioma. Some clones in this sample may be carry-over from other donors' samples.

CDR3 sequence: CASSLGQDLNTEAFF. The CDR3 DNA reads as TGTGCCAGCAGCTTAGGTCAGGATCTGAACACTGAAGCTTTCTTT. The rearrangement joins TRBV5-6 to TRBJ1-1; no clear D gene. The germline V and J ends were trimmed by 2 bases and 0 bases, with 11 bases remaining between them. Germline V gives CDR1 SGHDT, CDR2 YYEEEE. The CDR3 is 15 residues long.

The chain carries TRBV10-2 and TRBJ2-7; possibly TRBD1 for D (6 bases). This CDR3 spans 16 amino acids. CDR1 and CDR2 from the germline V gene are WSHSY and SAAADI. V lost 3 bases to trimming and J lost 0 bases, with 15 bases between them. DNA of the CDR3: TGCGCCAGCAGTGAACCCGGACAGACCAGCTCCTACGAGCAGTACTTC. Translating gives CASSEPGQTSSYEQYF.

The genes are TRBV18 and TRBJ2-5; 8 bases map to TRBD1. Germline V lookup: CDR1 KGHSH, CDR2 LQKENI. CDR3 size: 13 residues. Losses at the gene ends were 5 bases for V and 4 bases for J; bases not matched to a gene: 3. The CDR3, as DNA: TGTGCCAGCTCAACAGGGGGTCGAGAGACCCAGTACTTC. It specifies CASSTGGRETQYF.

This clone was seen only once. This chain uses TRBV7-9 with TRBJ2-7; D call uncertain. V was clipped by 1 base and J by 1 base, with 8 bases between them. CDR1 and CDR2 from the germline V gene are SEHNR and FQNEAQ (reference sequence). The CDR3 length is 14 residues. CDR3 amino acids: CASSLDTLSYEQYF. DNA for the CDR3: TGTGCCAGCAGCTTAGACACCCTTTCCTACGAGCAGTACTTC. Drawing the rest from reference TRBV7-9 and TRBJ2-7, the complete variable domain is DTGVSQNPRHKITKRGQNVTFRCDPISEHNRLYWYRQTLGQGPEFLTYFQNEAQLEKSRLLSDRFSAERPKGSFSTLEIQRTEQGDSAMYLCASSLDTLSYEQYFGPGTRLTVT.

The V and J genes are TRBV27 and TRBJ2-7, with D hard to call. Germline V CDR1 and CDR2: MNHEY, SMNVEV (reference sequence). The CDR3 is made up of 12 amino acids. V lost 7 bases to trimming and J lost 0 bases, with 7 bases between them. CDR3 amino acids: CASISSSYEQYF. CDR3 nucleotide sequence: TGTGCCAGCATCTCTAGCTCCTACGAGCAGTACTTC.

This chain connects TRBV2 to TRBJ2-3; D tentatively fits TRBD1 or TRBD2 (7 bases each). Germline CDR1 reads SNHLY; CDR2 reads FYNNEI. This CDR3 is built from 15 residues. The V end lost 5 bases, the J end lost 2 bases, and 14 bases lay between the germline ends. The CDR3 loop reads CASSTRGGNTDTQYF. The DNA of the CDR3 is TGTGCCAGCAGTACCAGGGGGGGAAACACAGATACGCAGTATTTT. Drawing the rest from reference TRBV2 and TRBJ2-3, the complete variable domain is EPEVTQTPSHQVTQMGQEVILRCVPISNHLYFYWYRQILGQKVEFLVSFYNNEISEKSEIFDDQFSVERPDGSNFTLKIRSTKLEDSAMYFCASSTRGGNTDTQYFGPGTRLTVL.

The gene calls are TRBV2 and TRBJ1-2, with 10 nucleotides matching TRBD1. The CDR3 is made up of 15 amino acids. J gave up 2 bases and V 8 bases, and 8 bases lay outside the gene matches. Germline V gene data show CDR1 as SNHLY and CDR2 as FYNNEI. The CDR3 region has the DNA TGTGCCAGCTCGTGGGGGGGACAGGGGAACTATGGCTACACCTTC. Translating it yields CASSWGGQGNYGYTF.

V gene TRBV30 combines with J gene TRBJ2-3, with D possibly TRBD2 on 5 matching bases. Trimming took off 5 bases at V and 3 bases at J, with 12 bases between the two ends. This CDR3 contains 13 residues. CDR1 and CDR2 (germline): GTSNPN, SVGIG (reference sequence). CDR3 amino acids: CAWEERGTDTQYF. CDR3 nucleotides: TGTGCCTGGGAGGAGAGAGGGACAGATACGCAGTATTTT.

The chain couples TRBV27 to TRBJ1-6; D uncertain. The CDR3 contains 14 residues. V shed 4 bases and J shed 4 bases, with 8 bases lying between them. The germline V gene has CDR1 MNHEY and CDR2 SMNVEV (reference sequence). The CDR3 DNA sequence: TGTGCCAGCAGTTGGAGGTCATATAATTCACCCCTCCACTTT. Residues: CASSWRSYNSPLHF.

This chain joins TRBV28 and TRBJ2-3; 11 bases agree with TRBD2. CDR3 length equals 15 residues. Germline V lookup: CDR1 MDHEN, CDR2 SYDVKM. The trim removed 6 bases at V and 3 bases at J, leaving 5 bases unmatched. The CDR3 DNA is TGTGCCAGCAGCTTTAGCGGGAGGGCAACAGATACGCAGTATTTT. Protein sequence: CASSFSGRATDTQYF.

V gene TRBV28 combines with J gene TRBJ2-4, with 7 bases identical to TRBD1. The trim removed 5 bases at V and 9 bases at J, leaving 10 bases unmatched. Per germline, CDR1 MDHEN and CDR2 SYDVKM. The CDR3 has 14 residues. This CDR3 reads CASSNRGPGVIQYF. The CDR3 DNA follows: TGTGCCAGCAGTAACAGGGGCCCCGGTGTCATTCAGTACTTC.

As DNA, the CDR3 is TGTGCCAGCAGCTTACAGAGGACGGAAGGGACCTATGGCTACACCTTC. It is translated as CASSLQRTEGTYGYTF. The chain couples TRBV11-2 to TRBJ1-2; a weak D match, TRBD1 (5 bases). The CDR3 length is 16 residues. V was pared by 2 bases and J by 4 bases, with 17 bases between. Germline V gives CDR1 SGHAT, CDR2 FQNNGV.

The chain combines TRBV4-1 with TRBJ1-2, with TRBD1 identical over 7 bases. The CDR3 totals 16 residues. V shed 2 bases, J shed 3 bases, and the junction held 9 bases outside the gene matches. The germline V gene encodes CDR1 MGHRA and CDR2 YSYEKL. In DNA, the CDR3 is TGCGCCAGCAGCCAACCGGGACAGCTGCCGGACTATGGCTACACCTTC. This sequence encodes CASSQPGQLPDYGYTF.

The chain has TRBV9 and TRBJ2-3; tentatively, D is TRBD1 (6 bases). CDR3 length: 20 amino acids. Trimming stripped 3 bases from V and 0 bases from J, with 26 bases between. The germline V gene has CDR1 SGDLS and CDR2 YYNGEE. Here the CDR3 reads CASSAVLGTRYGPSTDTQYF. The CDR3 DNA follows: TGTGCCAGCAGCGCCGTCCTTGGGACAAGGTACGGACCTAGCACAGATACGCAGTATTTT.

The chain links TRBV5-6 to TRBJ1-6, with D uncertain. This CDR3 has 14 amino acids. CDR1 and CDR2 from the germline V gene are SGHDT and YYEEEE. With 1 base removed from V and 3 bases from J, the gap between germline ends came to 5 bases. The CDR3 bases are TGTGCCAGCAGCTTGACGGACTATAATTCACCCCTCCACTTT. Translated: CASSLTDYNSPLHF.

The chain joins TRBV6-1 to TRBJ2-7; 10 bases map to TRBD2. Germline trimming cut 1 base from V and 0 bases from J; bases unmatched to any gene: 0. This CDR3 has 15 residues. The germline CDR1 and CDR2 sequences are MNHNS and SASEGT. The CDR3 DNA reads as TGTGCCAGCAGTGAAGGGACTAGCGGCTCCTACGAGCAGTACTTC. It encodes CASSEGTSGSYEQYF.

The gene calls are TRBV28 and TRBJ2-5; D gene uncertain. Trimming cost V 3 bases and J 2 bases, with 16 bases left between them. CDR1 is MDHEN and CDR2 is SYDVKM in the germline V gene. This CDR3 comprises 16 residues. DNA of the CDR3: TGTGCCAGCAGTTTTTTTATCAGTAGCTCGCAAGAGACCCAGTACTTC. Protein: CASSFFISSSQETQYF.

The chain uses TRBV6-4 and TRBJ2-2; 14 nucleotides match TRBD2. Germline V gives CDR1 MRHNA, CDR2 SNTAGT. The V segment lost 6 bases and the J segment 1 base; nucleotides outside the gene matches: 10. The CDR3 extends over 19 amino acids. The CDR3 reads CASSLEGTSGGRNTGELFF. CDR3 nucleotide sequence: TGTGCCAGCAGCCTAGAGGGGACTAGCGGGGGCCGGAACACCGGGGAGCTGTTTTTT.

The chain uses TRBV5-4 and TRBJ1-4, with 8 bases fitting TRBD1. CDR1 SGHNT and CDR2 YYREEE come from the germline V gene (reference sequence). The V segment lost 4 bases and the J segment 6 bases; nucleotides outside the gene matches: 8. The CDR3 totals 15 residues. The CDR3 reads CASSGGGQGDEKLFF. In DNA form, the CDR3 reads TGTGCCAGCAGCGGCGGCGGACAGGGTGATGAAAAACTGTTTTTT.

The chain couples TRBV4-1 to TRBJ1-5; no reliable D call. The CDR3 totals 15 residues. Trimming shortened V by 0 bases and J by 2 bases, and 8 bases separated the two germline ends. The germline gives CDR1 MGHRA, CDR2 YSYEKL. The CDR3 region is CASSQEALGNQPQHF. CDR3 nucleotides: TGCGCCAGCAGCCAAGAGGCTTTAGGCAATCAGCCCCAGCATTTT.

This clone was observed a few times. The gene calls are TRBV11-2 and TRBJ1-1; no reliable D call. This CDR3 region has 14 residues. CDR1 and CDR2 from the germline V gene are SGHAT and FQNNGV. Trimming removed 0 bases at V and 7 bases at J, with 12 bases between. The CDR3 DNA is TGTGCCAGCAGCTTAGAACCGTTACAGAGTGAAGCTTTCTTT. Its protein is CASSLEPLQSEAFF.

The V call is TRBV20-1, the J call TRBJ2-3; D ambiguous. The V gene lost 7 bases and the J gene lost 6 bases, with 8 bases spanning the gap. The CDR3 has 10 residues. Per the germline V gene, CDR1 is DFQATT and CDR2 is SNEGSKA (reference sequence). CDR3 sequence reads: CSVSWDTQYF. The DNA for the CDR3 is TGCAGTGTTAGTTGGGATACGCAGTATTTT.

This clone appeared once. This rearrangement joins TRBV7-9 to TRBJ1-3; D remains unclear. The V and J ends lost 0 bases and 4 bases respectively, with 7 bases between them. CDR1 and CDR2 (germline): SEHNR, FQNEAQ (reference sequence). This CDR3 spans 14 amino acids. This CDR3 reads CASSLAFAGNTIYF. CDR3 sequence (DNA): TGTGCCAGCAGCTTAGCTTTCGCCGGAAACACCATATATTTT.

The V gene is TRBV28, the J gene TRBJ2-1; 9 bases line up with TRBD2. The germline CDR1 and CDR2 sequences are MDHEN and SYDVKM. The CDR3 covers 16 residues. The ends lost 3 bases at V and 7 bases at J; junction bases unmatched: 10. CDR3 residues: CASSLSGGGAWNEQFF. The CDR3 DNA sequence: TGTGCCAGCAGTTTGTCTGGCGGGGGGGCTTGGAATGAGCAGTTCTTC.

The chain combines TRBV7-2 with TRBJ1-3, with 8 bases matching TRBD1. The germline gives CDR1 SGHTA, CDR2 FQGNSA. Trimming at V came to 4 bases and at J to 0 bases, leaving 2 bases not matched to a gene. The CDR3 totals 15 residues. The DNA of the CDR3 is TGTGCCAGCAGCTCCGACAGGGGCTCTGGAAACACCATATATTTT. Protein: CASSSDRGSGNTIYF.

V usage is TRBV27 and J usage is TRBJ2-7, with 8 nucleotides matching TRBD1. This CDR3 is built from 14 residues. V shed 5 bases and J 0 bases; nucleotides not matched to a gene: 3. Per germline, CDR1 MNHEY and CDR2 SMNVEV (reference sequence). For the CDR3, the DNA is TGTGCCAGCAGTCGGACAGGGAGCTCCTACGAGCAGTACTTC. It is translated as CASSRTGSSYEQYF.

J is TRBJ1-4 and V is TRBV7-9; D remains unclear. This CDR3 contains 14 residues. V shed 0 bases and J shed 7 bases, with 9 bases lying between them. In germline, CDR1 is SEHNR, CDR2 FQNEAQ (reference sequence). The CDR3 DNA reads TGTGCCAGCAGCTTAGCGTCTAAGAGTGAAAAACTGTTTTTT. This translates into CASSLASKSEKLFF.